These 31 T cell receptor beta chains share one sample of origin, sequenced in a study of blood T cell repertoires in COVID-19. Only in-frame clones appear in the TCRdb table, and some are missing; sequencing was by immunoSEQ multiplex PCR. The top ten hold more than 8% of the sample, which has roughly 59,000 clones, approximately 80% seen once. The sample taken for sequencing was peripheral blood. These TCRs come from a human donor in a cohort sampled during active COVID-19.

There are a few counts of this clone. The chain recombines TRBV4-2 with TRBJ2-7, with D possibly being TRBD1 (7 bases). CDR3 length: 14 amino acids. V dropped 0 bases and J dropped 5 bases, with 11 bases sitting between them. The germline V gene encodes CDR1 LGHNA and CDR2 YNFKEQ. This chain's CDR3 is CASSQETGRNEQYF. The CDR3 bases are TGTGCCAGCAGCCAAGAGACAGGGAGGAACGAGCAGTACTTC.

This clone was picked up a small number of times. The V and J genes are TRBV30 and TRBJ2-7; 13 bases are shared with TRBD2. The germline V gene has CDR1 GTSNPN and CDR2 SVGIG (reference sequence). The CDR3 runs 18 residues. V was clipped by 6 bases and J by 1 base; unmatched bases: 15. In DNA, the CDR3 is TGTGCCTGCCAAACAGGACTAGCGGGAGTGGATCGTTCCTACGAGCAGTACTTC. Protein sequence: CACQTGLAGVDRSYEQYF.

The rearrangement uses TRBV30 and TRBJ1-1; D is perhaps TRBD1 (5 bases). Germline V gives CDR1 GTSNPN, CDR2 SVGIG (reference sequence). V lost 2 bases, J lost 5 bases, and 15 bases lay in between. The CDR3 extends over 14 amino acids. The DNA of the CDR3 is TGTGCCTGGAGTATGGGAACAGGAATGACTGAAGCTTTCTTT. Translated: CAWSMGTGMTEAFF. The whole variable domain, remainder taken from reference TRBV30 and TRBJ1-1, is SQTIHQWPATLVQPVGSPLSLECTVEGTSNPNLYWYRQAAGRGLQLLFYSVGIGQISSEVPQNLSASRPQDRQFILSSKKLLLSDSGFYLCAWSMGTGMTEAFFGQGTRLTVV.

The rearrangement links TRBV7-3 to TRBJ2-5; 7 bases align to TRBD2. This CDR3 comprises 15 residues. Germline trimming cut 1 base from V and 4 bases from J; bases unmatched to any gene: 6. Germline V gene sequence: CDR1 SGHTA, CDR2 FQGTGA. CDR3 residues: CASSLIAGRVETQYF. CDR3 bases: TGTGCCAGCAGCTTAATCGCAGGGAGGGTAGAGACCCAGTACTTC.

This clone is a singleton in its sample. The CDR3 spells CAISSPGQGEYGYTF. The CDR3 DNA reads TGTGCCATCAGTAGCCCCGGACAGGGCGAGTATGGCTACACCTTC. The genes are TRBV10-3 and TRBJ1-2, with 8 nucleotides matching TRBD1. The V segment lost 5 bases and the J segment 5 bases; nucleotides outside the gene matches: 10. CDR1 and CDR2 (germline): ENHRY, SYGVKD. The CDR3 is 15 amino acids.

V usage is TRBV5-1 and J usage is TRBJ2-1, with 12 bases lining up with TRBD2. The V gene's germline CDR1 is SGHRS and CDR2 YFSETQ. CDR3 length: 17 amino acids. Trimming cost V 4 bases and J 5 bases; bases outside gene matches: 10. The CDR3 sequence: CASSRTVTSGGNNEQFF. In DNA, the CDR3 is TGCGCCAGCAGCCGCACCGTGACTAGCGGGGGAAACAATGAGCAGTTCTTC.

The chain combines TRBV10-3 with TRBJ2-1; 13 positions match TRBD2. With V trimmed by 8 bases and J by 6 bases, 22 bases remained unmatched. This CDR3 region has 20 residues. Germline lookup yields CDR1 ENHRY and CDR2 SYGVKD. The CDR3 DNA reads as TGTGCCATCCAGTGGGGTGATAGGACTAGCGGGGGACCCCGGCGCAATGAGCAGTTCTTC. Residues: CAIQWGDRTSGGPRRNEQFF.

J is TRBJ1-2 and V is TRBV2; a possible D gene is TRBD1 (6 bases). Germline V lookup: CDR1 SNHLY, CDR2 FYNNEI. This CDR3 contains 13 residues. The V gene lost 8 bases and the J gene lost 8 bases, with 18 bases spanning the gap. The CDR3 region has the DNA TGTGCCAGCGGCAGGGGCGGGAGTGGCGGCTACACCTTC. Its translation is CASGRGGSGGYTF.

The V call is TRBV6-4, the J call TRBJ2-2; tentatively, D is TRBD2 (6 bases). The CDR3 sequence is 13 residues long. The germline V gene encodes CDR1 MRHNA and CDR2 SNTAGT. The V gene lost 4 bases and the J gene lost 5 bases, with 8 bases spanning the gap. CDR3 nucleotides: TGTGCCAGCAGTGGCGGGGATACCGGGGAGCTGTTTTTT. Its protein is CASSGGDTGELFF.

The gene calls are TRBV28 and TRBJ1-1; D gene uncertain. Trimming took off 5 bases at V and 0 bases at J, with 10 bases between the two ends. Germline loops: CDR1 MDHEN, CDR2 SYDVKM. The CDR3 runs 14 residues. This CDR3 is CASSLHTVNTEAFF. The CDR3 nucleotides read TGTGCCAGCAGTCTGCATACAGTGAACACTGAAGCTTTCTTT. Filled out from reference TRBV28 and TRBJ1-1, the complete variable domain reads DVKVTQSSRYLVKRTGEKVFLECVQDMDHENMFWYRQDPGLGLRLIYFSYDVKMKEKGDIPEGYSVSREKKERFSLILESASTNQTSMYLCASSLHTVNTEAFFGQGTRLTVV.

The sample holds a few counts of this clone. This chain connects TRBV9 to TRBJ1-2; D call uncertain. This CDR3 contains 12 residues. Per germline, CDR1 SGDLS and CDR2 YYNGEE. V lost 4 bases, J lost 8 bases, and 12 bases lay in between. As DNA, the CDR3 is TGTGCCAGCAGCTCTCGGGTAGGCGGCTACACCTTC. Translating gives CASSSRVGGYTF. Complete variable domain (other parts from reference TRBV9 and TRBJ1-2): DSGVTQTPKHLITATGQRVTLRCSPRSGDLSVYWYQQSLDQGLQFLIQYYNGEERAKGNILERFSAQQFPDLHSELNLSSLELGDSALYFCASSSRVGGYTFGSGTRLTVV.

V and J are TRBV7-2 and TRBJ1-4; 9 bases are a match to TRBD1. Unmatched junction bases numbered 8, after V lost 0 bases and J lost 3 bases. This CDR3 is built from 18 residues. Germline CDR1 and CDR2: SGHTA and FQGNSA. The CDR3 reads CASSLAGTGSRANEKLFF. CDR3 bases: TGTGCCAGCAGCTTAGCCGGGACAGGGAGTCGGGCTAATGAAAAACTGTTTTTT.

V is TRBV14 and J is TRBJ2-4; D remains unclear. CDR1 is SGHDN and CDR2 is FVKESK in the germline V gene. Trimming left V 0 bases short and J 1 base short, with 7 bases between. This CDR3 has 15 residues. DNA of the CDR3: TGTGCCAGCAGCCAAGACAGGTTTGCCAAAAACATTCAGTACTTC. As protein: CASSQDRFAKNIQYF.

This chain uses TRBV6-4 with TRBJ2-3; 12 bases align to TRBD2. With V trimmed by 0 bases and J by 0 bases, 7 bases remained unmatched. The CDR3 consists of 19 residues. The germline gives CDR1 MRHNA, CDR2 SNTAGT. The CDR3 loop is CASSDSTSGSGGSTDTQYF. CDR3 sequence (DNA): TGTGCCAGCAGTGACTCGACTAGCGGGAGTGGGGGCAGCACAGATACGCAGTATTTT.

CDR3 loop: CASSPRSTNEKLFF. In nucleotides, the CDR3 is TGCGCCAGCAGCCCCCGTTCAACTAATGAAAAACTGTTTTTT. The chain employs TRBV5-1 and TRBJ1-4; D call uncertain. The V gene's germline CDR1 is SGHRS and CDR2 YFSETQ. Trimming pared 4 bases from V and 0 bases from J, leaving 7 bases between. This CDR3 has 14 amino acids.

This clone was detected once. The chain combines TRBV18 with TRBJ1-1; possible D gene TRBD1, 6 bases. From germline, CDR1 is KGHSH and CDR2 LQKENI. This CDR3 is 14 amino acids long. The V gene lost 3 bases and the J gene lost 3 bases, with 11 bases spanning the gap. The CDR3 loop reads CASSPGQSHTEAFF. The CDR3 nucleotides read TGTGCCAGCTCACCCGGACAGAGCCACACTGAAGCTTTCTTT.

This chain uses TRBV19 with TRBJ1-1; D ambiguous. Germline V lookup: CDR1 LNHDA, CDR2 SQIVND (reference sequence). The CDR3 covers 14 residues. Between the trimmed V and J ends, which lost 10 bases and 5 bases, there was a span of 20 bases. The CDR3 region is CATTKGGQRTEAFF. The CDR3 DNA follows: TGTGCCACCACCAAGGGAGGGCAGAGAACTGAAGCTTTCTTT.

The V call is TRBV7-2, the J call TRBJ1-3, with TRBD1 matching 9 bases. CDR1 and CDR2 (germline): SGHTA, FQGNSA. V was clipped by 1 base and J by 4 bases; unmatched bases: 5. The CDR3 is 16 amino acids. CDR3 residues: CASSLGGQGAGNTIYF. The CDR3, as DNA: TGTGCCAGCAGCTTAGGGGGACAGGGCGCCGGAAACACCATATATTTT.

CDR3 loop: CASSIQGGPGELFF. Written as DNA, the CDR3 is TGCGCCAGCAGTATACAGGGGGGCCCCGGGGAGCTGTTTTTT. The V and J genes are TRBV5-1 and TRBJ2-2; 8 bases agree with TRBD1. CDR1 SGHRS and CDR2 YFSETQ come from the germline V gene. This CDR3 comprises 14 residues. V was clipped by 5 bases and J by 6 bases; unmatched bases: 6.

The J gene is TRBJ2-1, the V gene TRBV11-3; 7 bases are shared with TRBD2. After removal of 1 base from V and 5 bases from J, the junction contained 5 bases not matched to a gene. Germline loops: CDR1 SGHNT, CDR2 YENEEA. The CDR3 covers 15 residues. The DNA of the CDR3 is TGTGCCAGCAGCTTAGTGGGGCGGGGGAACAATGAGCAGTTCTTC. Translated, it gives CASSLVGRGNNEQFF.

V usage is TRBV7-2 and J usage is TRBJ2-3; 9 positions match TRBD2. The V and J ends lost 2 bases and 6 bases, in that order; junction bases with no gene match: 6. Germline lookup yields CDR1 SGHTA and CDR2 FQGNSA. The CDR3 runs 15 residues. CDR3 sequence: CASSLNSGSVDTQYF. CDR3 nucleotides: TGTGCCAGCAGCTTAAATAGCGGGAGTGTGGATACGCAGTATTTT.

This clone was counted a single time. This chain links TRBV23-1 with TRBJ1-6, with 8 bases aligning to TRBD1. TRBV23-1 is labeled an ORF, and its function is uncertain. Germline trimming cut 2 bases from V and 6 bases from J; bases unmatched to any gene: 15. The CDR3 length is 19 residues. This chain's CDR3 is CASSQRKWAGGAINSPLHF. The CDR3, as DNA: TGCGCCAGCAGTCAACGGAAGTGGGCAGGGGGCGCGATTAATTCACCCCTCCACTTT.

This clone has only a few counts. The V call is TRBV12-3 or TRBV12-4, the J call TRBJ1-1; TRBD1 is a possible D gene (6 bases). The CDR3 spans 12 residues. Trimming removed 8 bases at V and 6 bases at J, with 13 bases between. In DNA form, the CDR3 reads TGTGCCAGCCAGGGGCGTTTTGCTGAAGCTTTCTTT. Residues: CASQGRFAEAFF.

V is TRBV3-1 (or the pseudogene TRBV3-2) and J is TRBJ2-1, with no clear D. Germline V CDR1 and CDR2: LGHDT, YNNKEL (reference sequence). This CDR3 spans 17 amino acids. Trimming shortened V by 1 base and J by 0 bases, and 13 bases separated the two germline ends. In DNA, the CDR3 is TGTGCCAGCAGCCAAGGGTCCGCGTCTGGCTCCTACAATGAGCAGTTCTTC. Translating gives CASSQGSASGSYNEQFF.

The V gene is TRBV21-1, the J gene TRBJ2-7; the table's TRBD1 call for D was not verified on the DNA. TRBV21-1 is designated a pseudogene. This CDR3 has 18 amino acids. In DNA form, the CDR3 reads TGTGCCAGCAGCAAACGTCAGGGTCTGCCATCACCGGACTACGAGCAGTACTTC. Amino acid sequence: CASSKRQGLPSPDYEQYF.

This chain links TRBV4-3 with TRBJ2-2, with D possibly matching TRBD2 (6 bases). The CDR3 runs to 13 residues. Germline assignment: CDR1 LGHNA and CDR2 YSLEER. The V end was cut by 2 bases, the J end by 7 bases, with 8 bases between. As DNA, the CDR3 is TGCGCCAGCAGCCAATCCGGGAGCGGGGAGCTGTTTTTT. Its protein product is CASSQSGSGELFF.

Only a few counts were recorded for this clone. CDR3 in amino acids: CASSYPRELADTQYF. As DNA, the CDR3 is TGTGCCAGCAGTTACCCCCGCGAATTAGCTGATACGCAGTATTTT. This sequence joins TRBV6-2 or TRBV6-3 and TRBJ2-3; D gene unclear. Germline CDR1 MNHEY, CDR2 SVGEGT. There are 15 residues in the CDR3. Trimming shortened V by 2 bases and J by 6 bases, and 15 bases separated the two germline ends.

The chain couples TRBV7-2 to TRBJ1-1; D is undetermined. The germline V gene has CDR1 SGHTA and CDR2 FQGNSA. Trimming took 2 bases from V and 0 from J, leaving 7 bases between them. The CDR3 sequence is 14 residues long. CDR3 amino acids: CASSLTDMNTEAFF. CDR3 nucleotide sequence: TGTGCCAGCAGCTTAACAGATATGAACACTGAAGCTTTCTTT.

The chain carries TRBV7-2 and TRBJ2-5, with 8 bases fitting TRBD2. Germline V gene data show CDR1 as SGHTA and CDR2 as FQGNSA. Trimming at V came to 2 bases and at J to 1 base, leaving 6 bases not matched to a gene. The CDR3 is 16 residues long. CDR3 sequence reads: CASSLSAGDLQETQYF. The CDR3 nucleotides are TGTGCCAGCAGCTTATCAGCGGGAGACCTCCAAGAGACCCAGTACTTC.

This clone was seen more than once but under ten times. V and J are TRBV7-9 and TRBJ2-7; D gene unclear. V shed 3 bases and J shed 4 bases, with 7 bases lying between them. CDR1 is SEHNR and CDR2 is FQNEAQ in the germline V gene (reference sequence). The CDR3 sequence is 12 residues long. As DNA, the CDR3 is TGTGCCAGCAGCTTCTCAGTGTACGAGCAGTACTTC. This encodes CASSFSVYEQYF.

The chain combines TRBV15 with TRBJ2-3; D may be TRBD2 (5 bases). The germline gives CDR1 LNHNV, CDR2 YYDKDF (reference sequence). The CDR3 length is 17 residues. V was shortened by 1 base and J by 5 bases, with 19 bases between the two germline ends. CDR3 bases: TGTGCCACCAGCAGAGTTAGTCTAGGGATGGGGAGAGATACGCAGTATTTT. This sequence encodes CATSRVSLGMGRDTQYF.